A selection of T cell receptor beta chains follows, all from one sample in a study of blood T cell repertoires in COVID-19. Profiling relied on immunoSEQ multiplex PCR, and the TCRdb table lists in-frame clones only, not all of them. This repertoire shows approximately 500,000 clones, 70% to 90% found once; its top ten account for approximately 3.2%. The sequencing input was peripheral blood. The origin of the receptors is a human donor in a cohort sampled during active COVID-19. CDR3s include the opening cysteine and the closing phenylalanine or tryptophan. A D gene is named only where the DNA matches it firmly. Rows may omit the clone size; those that give it use once, few, many or a size class.

clone size	V gene	D gene	J gene	CDR3 DNA	CDR3 protein
.	TRBV30	.	TRBJ1-5	TGTGCCTGGAGTATGCGGGCGGGAAGTCAGCCCCAGCATTTT	CAWSMRAGSQPQHF
.	TRBV29-1	.	TRBJ2-2	TGCAGCGCCGGTAGCGGAGGAAACACCGGGGAGCTGTTTTTT	CSAGSGGNTGELFF
.	TRBV3-1/TRBV3-2	.	TRBJ2-3	TGTGCCAGCAGCCAAGAGGGGAGTTATCCGAATACGCAGTATTTT	CASSQEGSYPNTQYF
few	TRBV5-5	TRBD1	TRBJ2-1	TGTGCCAGCAGCGTCAGGGGGCCTGAGCAGTTCTTC	CASSVRGPEQFF
.	TRBV7-2	.	TRBJ2-4	TGTGCCAGCAGCTTAAGAGGACAGTCGAACATTCAGTACTTC	CASSLRGQSNIQYF
.	TRBV12-5	TRBD2	TRBJ2-2	TGTGCTAGTGGTCCCTGGACTAGCGGAACCGGGGAGCTGTTTTTT	CASGPWTSGTGELFF
once	TRBV11-1	TRBD1	TRBJ2-1	TGTGCCAGCAGCCCCGGGACAGCCTACAATGAGCAGTTCTTC	CASSPGTAYNEQFF
.	TRBV7-6	TRBD2	TRBJ2-7	TGTGCCAGCAGCAAAACTAGCGGAGGGACCTACGAGCAGTACTTC	CASSKTSGGTYEQYF
.	TRBV6-6	.	TRBJ1-5	TGTGCCAGCAGTTACGCCTCCGGGGGGACCCAGCCCCAGCATTTT	CASSYASGGTQPQHF
.	TRBV7-2	.	TRBJ1-5	TGTGCCAGCAGCACTCAGGTTAATCAGCCCCAGCATTTT	CASSTQVNQPQHF
.	TRBV27	.	TRBJ1-5	TGTGCCAGCACCAAAACGGGGGGCGTGAATCAGCCCCAGCATTTT	CASTKTGGVNQPQHF
.	TRBV5-1	TRBD1	TRBJ1-1	TGCGCCAGCAGCTGGGGACAGGGGGCCAACACTGAAGCTTTCTTT	CASSWGQGANTEAFF
.	TRBV6-1	.	TRBJ1-2	TGTGCCAGCCTAGGTAACTATGGCTACACCTTC	CASLGNYGYTF
.	TRBV14	.	TRBJ1-1	TGTGCCAGCAGCCCCGGACAGTTAGGGAACACTGAAGCTTTCTTT	CASSPGQLGNTEAFF
once	TRBV3-1/TRBV3-2	TRBD2	TRBJ2-1	TGTGCCAGCAGCCACGGGACTAGCGGGAGGTCCTACAATGAGCAGTTCTTC	CASSHGTSGRSYNEQFF
.	TRBV29-1	.	TRBJ1-1	TGCAGCGTGCCGGGGAACACTGAAGCTTTCTTT	CSVPGNTEAFF
.	TRBV15	TRBD1	TRBJ1-6	TGTGCCACCGGCAGGGCAGGGGGATCACCCCTCCACTTT	CATGRAGGSPLHF
once	TRBV15	.	TRBJ2-1	TGTGCCACCAGCAGTAGGGGGAGCGGTGGCAATGAGCAGTTCTTC	CATSSRGSGGNEQFF
.	TRBV9	.	TRBJ1-2	TGTGCCAGCAGCCCACCGGGTCGGGGCTACACCTTC	CASSPPGRGYTF
.	TRBV30	.	TRBJ2-2	TGTGCCTGGAGTGTACAATATACCGGGGAGCTGTTTTTT	CAWSVQYTGELFF
.	TRBV6-4	.	TRBJ1-1	TGTGCCAGCAGTGACTCGAGCGGGAGGGGCTACACTGAAGCTTTCTTT	CASSDSSGRGYTEAFF
.	TRBV7-9	TRBD1	TRBJ2-7	TGTGCCAGCAGCCCCGGACAGGGGACCTACGAGCAGTACTTC	CASSPGQGTYEQYF
few	TRBV28	TRBD1	TRBJ2-1	TGTGCCAGCAGTCCCCAGGGGGCGAACAGGGGTGAGCAGTTCTTC	CASSPQGANRGEQFF